This T cell receptor beta chain was observed in a study of identical twins. Overall study results and limits: Some out-of-frame alpha sequences were shared by twins, and these showed excess low generation probability. Beta out-of-frame sequences showed weaker excess twin sharing. Within monozygotic twins, out-of-frame TCR alpha sharing was underestimated by the models.

CDR3 length: 13 amino acids. V was pared by 5 bases and J by 6 bases, with 6 bases of the junction left unmatched. Germline V gives CDR1 MNHEY, CDR2 SMNVEV (reference sequence). This clonotype appeared a few times. Its antigen is as yet unknown. TCRdb reprocessed the 5' RACE reads via MiXCR and lists one record per CDR3 protein. The sample has 690,000 or so distinct CDR3 sequences, more than 6.5% seen once; the top ten hold 0.85% to 1%. The same specimen was also included in a second study, on yellow fever vaccine responses in identical twins. That report notes: Vaccine T cell responses of twins reportedly seemed partly convergent and partly personalized.

The specimen was PBMCs. V and J are TRBV27 and TRBJ2-7; 8 bases map to TRBD2. The receptor comes from a woman younger than 35 in good health. The CDR3 DNA is TGTGCCAGCAGTCGAGCGGGAGTCTCCGAGCAGTACTTC. Translated: CASSRAGVSEQYF.